Reported below is one T cell receptor (beta chain). Germline V gene lookup returns CDR1 MNHEY and CDR2 SMNVEV (reference sequence). The junction had 10 bases not matched to a gene; V was cut back by 5 bases and J by 6 bases. CDR3 size: 15 residues. The data were taken from a study of blood T cell repertoires in COVID-19. Study as a whole: Sample material is recorded as cDNA or gDNA derived from T cells, B-cell-depleted T cells, or PBMCs.

Per the original data handling: Estimation of nucleated cell counts relied on the amplification of reference gene primers. Profiling relied on immunoSEQ multiplex PCR, and the TCRdb table lists in-frame clones only, not all of them. V, J and clone size derive from that table, while D and trimming were established from the DNA sequence. Here the sample spans roughly 46,000 clones, approximately 83% being singletons. The TCR comes from a human donor in a cohort sampled during active COVID-19. The donor label of this sample is uncertain. V is TRBV27 and J is TRBJ2-1; TRBD1 agrees at 7 bases. Sequencing was carried out using peripheral blood. CDR3: CASSLLRQGFNEQFF. CDR3 nucleotides: TGTGCCAGCAGTCTCCTGAGACAGGGTTTCAATGAGCAGTTCTTC.